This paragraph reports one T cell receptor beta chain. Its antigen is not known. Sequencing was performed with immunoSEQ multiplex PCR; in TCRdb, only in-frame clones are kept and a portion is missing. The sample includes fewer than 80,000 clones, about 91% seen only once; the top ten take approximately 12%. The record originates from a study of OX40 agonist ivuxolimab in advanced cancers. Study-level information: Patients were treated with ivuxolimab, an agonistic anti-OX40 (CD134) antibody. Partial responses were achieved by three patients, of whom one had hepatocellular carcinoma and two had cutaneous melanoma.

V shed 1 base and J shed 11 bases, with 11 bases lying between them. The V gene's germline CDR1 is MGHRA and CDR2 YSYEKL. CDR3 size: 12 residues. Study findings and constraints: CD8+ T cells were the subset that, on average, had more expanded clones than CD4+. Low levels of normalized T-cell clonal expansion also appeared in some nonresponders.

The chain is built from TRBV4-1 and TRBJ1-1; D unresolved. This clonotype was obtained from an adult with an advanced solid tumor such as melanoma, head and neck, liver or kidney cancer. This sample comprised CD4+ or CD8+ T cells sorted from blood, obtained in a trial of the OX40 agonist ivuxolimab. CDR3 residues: CASSQVAERAFF. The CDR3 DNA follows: TGCGCCAGCAGCCAAGTCGCCGAGAGGGCTTTCTTT.